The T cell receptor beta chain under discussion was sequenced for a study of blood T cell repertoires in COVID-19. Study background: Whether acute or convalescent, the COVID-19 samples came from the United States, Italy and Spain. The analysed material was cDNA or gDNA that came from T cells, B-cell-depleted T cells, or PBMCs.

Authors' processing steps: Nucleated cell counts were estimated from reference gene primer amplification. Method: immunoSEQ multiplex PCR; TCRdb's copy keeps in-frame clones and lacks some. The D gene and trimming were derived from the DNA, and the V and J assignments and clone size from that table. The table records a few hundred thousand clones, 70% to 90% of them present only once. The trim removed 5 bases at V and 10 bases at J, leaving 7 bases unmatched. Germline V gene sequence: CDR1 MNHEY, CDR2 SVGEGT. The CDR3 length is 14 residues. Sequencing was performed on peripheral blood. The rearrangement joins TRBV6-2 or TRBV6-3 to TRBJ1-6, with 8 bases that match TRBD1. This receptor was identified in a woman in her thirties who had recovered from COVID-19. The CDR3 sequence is CASSMTGEESPLHF. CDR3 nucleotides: TGTGCCAGCAGTATGACAGGGGAAGAATCACCCCTCCACTTT.